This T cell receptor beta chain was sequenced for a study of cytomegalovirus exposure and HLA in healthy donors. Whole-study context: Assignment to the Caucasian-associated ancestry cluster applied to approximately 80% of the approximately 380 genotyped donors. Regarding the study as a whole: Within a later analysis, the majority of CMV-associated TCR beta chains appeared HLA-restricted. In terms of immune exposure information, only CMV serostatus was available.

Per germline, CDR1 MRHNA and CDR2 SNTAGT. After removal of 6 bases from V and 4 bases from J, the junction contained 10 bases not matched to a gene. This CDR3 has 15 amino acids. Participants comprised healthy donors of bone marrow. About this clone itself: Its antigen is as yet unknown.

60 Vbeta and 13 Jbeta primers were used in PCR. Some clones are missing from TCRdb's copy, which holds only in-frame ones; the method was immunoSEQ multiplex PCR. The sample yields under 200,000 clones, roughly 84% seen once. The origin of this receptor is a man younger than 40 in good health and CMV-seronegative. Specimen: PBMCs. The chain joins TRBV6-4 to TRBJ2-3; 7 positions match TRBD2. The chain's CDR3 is CASSDGGGAADTQYF. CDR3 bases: TGTGCCAGCAGCGATGGCGGGGGAGCAGCAGATACGCAGTATTTT.